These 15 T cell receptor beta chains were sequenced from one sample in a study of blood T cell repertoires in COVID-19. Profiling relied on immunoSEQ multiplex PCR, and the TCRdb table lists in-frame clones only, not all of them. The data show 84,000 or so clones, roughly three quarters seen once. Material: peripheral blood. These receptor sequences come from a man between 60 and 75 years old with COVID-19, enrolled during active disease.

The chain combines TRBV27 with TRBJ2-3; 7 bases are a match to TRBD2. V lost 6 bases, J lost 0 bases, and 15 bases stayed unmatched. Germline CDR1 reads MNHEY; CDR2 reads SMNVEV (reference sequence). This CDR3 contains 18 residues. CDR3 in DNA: TGTGCCAGCAGGAACAGGCCACTAGCGTTAACTAGCACAGATACGCAGTATTTT. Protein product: CASRNRPLALTSTDTQYF.

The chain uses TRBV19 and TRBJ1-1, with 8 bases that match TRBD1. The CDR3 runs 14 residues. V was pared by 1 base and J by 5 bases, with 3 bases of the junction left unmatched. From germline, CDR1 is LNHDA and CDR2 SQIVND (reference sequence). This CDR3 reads CASSIGDRPTEAFF. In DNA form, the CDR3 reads TGTGCCAGTAGTATAGGGGACAGGCCGACTGAAGCTTTCTTT.

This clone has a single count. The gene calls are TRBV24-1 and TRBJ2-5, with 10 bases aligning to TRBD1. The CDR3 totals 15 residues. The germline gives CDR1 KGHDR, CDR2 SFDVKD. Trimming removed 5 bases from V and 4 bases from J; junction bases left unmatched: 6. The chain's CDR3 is CATSAGQGPGETQYF. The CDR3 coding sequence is TGTGCCACCAGTGCGGGACAGGGGCCAGGAGAGACCCAGTACTTC.

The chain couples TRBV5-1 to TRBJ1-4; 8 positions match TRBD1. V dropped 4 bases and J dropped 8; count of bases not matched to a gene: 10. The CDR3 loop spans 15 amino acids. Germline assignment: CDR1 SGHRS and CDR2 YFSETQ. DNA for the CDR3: TGCGCCAGCAGCCCTCTGCAGGGGGCGCAAGAAAAACTGTTTTTT. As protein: CASSPLQGAQEKLFF. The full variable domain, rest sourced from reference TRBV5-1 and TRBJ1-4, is KAGVTQTPRYLIKTRGQQVTLSCSPISGHRSVSWYQQTPGQGLQFLFEYFSETQRNKGNFPGRFSGRQFSNSRSEMNVSTLELGDSALYLCASSPLQGAQEKLFFGSGTQLSVL.

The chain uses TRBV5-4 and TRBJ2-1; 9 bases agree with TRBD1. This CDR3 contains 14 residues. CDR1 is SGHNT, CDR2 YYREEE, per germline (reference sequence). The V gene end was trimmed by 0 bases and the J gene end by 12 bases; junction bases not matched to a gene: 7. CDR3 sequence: CASSLGWTGVGQFF. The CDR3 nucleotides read TGTGCCAGCAGCTTGGGTTGGACAGGGGTCGGGCAGTTCTTC.

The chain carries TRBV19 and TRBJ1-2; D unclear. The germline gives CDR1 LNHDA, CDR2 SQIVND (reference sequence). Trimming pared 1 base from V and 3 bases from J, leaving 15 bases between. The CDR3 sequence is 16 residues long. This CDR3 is CASSIGRSGIYYGYTF. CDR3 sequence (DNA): TGTGCCAGTAGTATAGGTCGTTCGGGGATCTACTATGGCTACACCTTC.

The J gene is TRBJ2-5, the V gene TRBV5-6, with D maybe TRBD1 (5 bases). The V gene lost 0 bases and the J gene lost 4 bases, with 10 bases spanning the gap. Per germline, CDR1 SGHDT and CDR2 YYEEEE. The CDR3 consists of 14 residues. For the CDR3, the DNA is TGTGCCAGCAGCTTGGCCCTTGGGGCAGAGACCCAGTACTTC. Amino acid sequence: CASSLALGAETQYF.

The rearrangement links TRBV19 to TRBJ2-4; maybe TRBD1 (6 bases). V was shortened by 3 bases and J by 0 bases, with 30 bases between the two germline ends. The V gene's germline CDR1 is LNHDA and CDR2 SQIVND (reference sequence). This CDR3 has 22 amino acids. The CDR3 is CASSIPLFLWTDPGLAKNIQYF. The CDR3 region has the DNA TGTGCCAGTAGTATCCCTCTTTTTTTGTGGACAGATCCCGGACTAGCCAAAAACATTCAGTACTTC.

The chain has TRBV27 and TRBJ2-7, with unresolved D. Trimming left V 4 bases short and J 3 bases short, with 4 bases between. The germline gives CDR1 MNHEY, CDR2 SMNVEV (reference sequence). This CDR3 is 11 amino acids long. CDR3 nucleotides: TGTGCCAGCAGTTCAGGCTACGAGCAGTACTTC. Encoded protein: CASSSGYEQYF.

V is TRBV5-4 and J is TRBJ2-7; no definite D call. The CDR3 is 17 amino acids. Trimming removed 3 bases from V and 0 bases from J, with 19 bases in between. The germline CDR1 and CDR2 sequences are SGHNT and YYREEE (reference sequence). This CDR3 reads CASSSSPRPGFSYEQYF. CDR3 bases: TGTGCCAGCAGCTCCTCTCCCCGGCCAGGCTTCTCCTACGAGCAGTACTTC.

The CDR3 here is CASRLAGNNEQFF. The CDR3 DNA follows: TGTGCCAGCAGACTAGCGGGGAACAATGAGCAGTTCTTC. This sequence joins TRBV3-1 (or the pseudogene TRBV3-2) and TRBJ2-1; 10 bases agree with TRBD2. Germline trimming cut 6 bases from V and 5 bases from J; bases unmatched to any gene: 1. The CDR3 is 13 amino acids. Per the germline V gene, CDR1 is LGHDT and CDR2 is YNNKEL (reference sequence).

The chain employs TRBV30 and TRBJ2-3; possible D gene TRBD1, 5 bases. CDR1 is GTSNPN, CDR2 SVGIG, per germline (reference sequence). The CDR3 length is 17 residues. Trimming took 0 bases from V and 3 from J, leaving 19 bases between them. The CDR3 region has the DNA TGTGCCTGGAGTGTACTTGGCGGACAAGCAAGGACAGATACGCAGTATTTT. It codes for CAWSVLGGQARTDTQYF.

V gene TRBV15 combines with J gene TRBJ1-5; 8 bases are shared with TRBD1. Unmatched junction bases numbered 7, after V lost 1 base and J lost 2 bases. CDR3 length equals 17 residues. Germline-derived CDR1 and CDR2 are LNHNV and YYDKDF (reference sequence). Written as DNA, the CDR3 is TGTGCCACCAGCAGAGCGAACCCGACAGGGGGCAATCAGCCCCAGCATTTT. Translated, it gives CATSRANPTGGNQPQHF.

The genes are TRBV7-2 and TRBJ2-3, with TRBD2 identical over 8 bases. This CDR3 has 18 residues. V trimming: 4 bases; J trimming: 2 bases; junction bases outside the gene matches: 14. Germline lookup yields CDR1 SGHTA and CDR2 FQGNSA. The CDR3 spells CASSSPSSTSEYTDTQYF. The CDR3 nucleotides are TGTGCCAGCAGCTCCCCCAGCTCGACTAGCGAATACACAGATACGCAGTATTTT.

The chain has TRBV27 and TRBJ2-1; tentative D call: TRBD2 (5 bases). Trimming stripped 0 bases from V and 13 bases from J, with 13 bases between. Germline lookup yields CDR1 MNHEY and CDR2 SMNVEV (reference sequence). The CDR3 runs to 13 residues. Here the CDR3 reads CASSLSWRSQQFF. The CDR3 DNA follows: TGTGCCAGCAGTTTATCATGGAGGTCCCAACAGTTCTTC.